This TCR beta chain derives from a study of T cell repertoires in cytomegalovirus infection. Across the whole study: It was the public TCR beta signatures that indicated both CMV infection and matching HLA type.

Looked up from germline, CDR1 is SGHTA and CDR2 is FQGNSA. The V and J ends lost 5 bases and 0 bases, in that order; junction bases with no gene match: 4. This CDR3 is built from 17 residues. This clonotype was counted at least ten times. Antigen unknown. Study findings and constraints: Accumulated public TCR beta family frequency recognized individuals carrying CMV together with the relevant HLA.

MiXCR, applied by TCRdb to the reads, yields one record per CDR3 protein. The sample has about 140,000 distinct CDR3 sequences, 5.5% to 8% seen once. Sequences were obtained from PBMCs. The TCR was taken from a human donor in good health (CMV status not recorded). Some clones in this sample may be carry-over from other donors' samples. The chain is built from TRBV7-2 and TRBJ2-1, with TRBD2 identical over 13 bases. CDR3 loop: CASSLRLAGGSYNEQFF. The CDR3 DNA is TGTGCCAGCAGCCTAAGACTAGCGGGGGGCTCCTACAATGAGCAGTTCTTC. The whole variable domain, filled in from reference TRBV7-2 and TRBJ2-1, reads GAGVSQSPSNKVTEKGKDVELRCDPISGHTALYWYRQSLGQGLEFLIYFQGNSAPDKSGLPSDRFSAERTGGSVSTLTIQRTQQEDSAVYLCASSLRLAGGSYNEQFFGPGTRLTVL.